This TCR beta chain was identified during a study of T cell responses to AZD1222 COVID-19 vaccine. Regarding the study as a whole: Unmutated variant regions are reportedly the target of nearly half of TCRs that are spike-specific. An increase in Spike-specific TCR breadth and depth was observed after two AZD1222 doses.

TCRdb's copy holds only in-frame clones and misses some; the assay was immunoSEQ multiplex PCR. The repertoire has about 79,000 clones, about 91% of them found once; the top ten carry 7% to 8.5%. With regard to this clone: Its antigen is not identified.

The TCR sequence derives from an adult in good health. The sequencing used peripheral blood, collected on day 0 of MenACWY control vaccination.

Here the CDR3 reads CASSADGDSGANVLTF. The DNA of the CDR3 is TGCGCCAGCAGCGCGGACGGGGACTCTGGGGCCAACGTCCTGACTTTC. The gene calls are TRBV4-3 and TRBJ2-6, with D tentatively TRBD2 (5 bases). Germline CDR1 LGHNA, CDR2 YSLEER. The ends were cut back, 5 bases at V and 0 bases at J, with 11 bases in the middle. The CDR3 runs 16 residues.